This T cell receptor beta chain was recovered during a study of blood T cell repertoires in COVID-19. Study information: Acute-phase and convalescent COVID-19 samples originated in the United States, Italy and Spain. From T cells, B-cell-depleted T cells, or PBMCs came the material, which was cDNA or gDNA.

Methods used by the authors: Nucleated cell number was recorded as an estimate derived from reference gene primer amplification. This table comes from immunoSEQ multiplex PCR, and its TCRdb copy is limited to in-frame clones, with some not included. The DNA gave D and trimming, while V, J and clone size come from that table. This sample carries approximately 71,000 clones, less than 80% of them seen once, and the ten largest clones take around 27%. The length of the CDR3 is 14 residues. Trimming took off 1 base at V and 5 bases at J, with 11 bases between the two ends. Germline V gene lookup returns CDR1 MGHDK and CDR2 SYGVNS.

The chain is built from TRBV25-1 and TRBJ1-1; D gene ambiguous. This clonotype was sampled from a man between 60 and 75 years old with active or convalescent COVID-19. The source material was peripheral blood. This CDR3 reads CASSELNTGTEAFF. CDR3 bases: TGTGCCAGCAGTGAATTAAACACGGGGACTGAAGCTTTCTTT.